This T cell receptor beta chain was recovered during a study of T cell responses to AZD1222 COVID-19 vaccine. Overall study results and limits: At baseline, seropositivity was found in only six or seven AZD1222 recipients.

Profiling relied on immunoSEQ multiplex PCR, and the TCRdb table lists in-frame clones only, not all of them. Among about 140,000 clones, 85% to 95% were seen once, and the ten largest hold 1.1% to 1.5%. The germline V gene has CDR1 MDHEN and CDR2 SYDVKM. The CDR3 is made up of 14 amino acids. With 1 base removed from V and 4 bases from J, the gap between germline ends came to 8 bases. For this clone: As yet, its antigen is unknown.

This receptor was taken from an adult in good health. Here the sequenced sample was peripheral blood, taken on day 0 of AZD1222 vaccination. This chain connects TRBV28 to TRBJ1-5; D unclear. In nucleotides, the CDR3 is TGTGCCAGCAGTTTATTACGGGCGAATCAGCCCCAGCATTTT. Translated, it gives CASSLLRANQPQHF.